These 21 T cell receptor beta chains share one sample of origin, sequenced in a study of Ad26.COV2.S vaccination and SARS-CoV-2 variants. As to treatment: roughly 19 received Ad26.COV2.S at low or high dose, single or two shots; about 5 received placebo; per-sample allocation not given. Sampling was done on day 63 after the first vaccine or placebo injection. Measured with immunoSEQ multiplex PCR; TCRdb has only the in-frame clones, and not every one. The sample gives a few hundred thousand clones, roughly 91% of which show up once; 3.4% is in the top ten. Source: peripheral blood, taken in a trial of Ad26.COV2.S vaccine versus placebo. The source is a person between 18 and 65 years old who received the Ad26.COV2.S COVID-19 vaccine or a placebo.

The rearrangement uses TRBV18 and TRBJ1-1; D is perhaps TRBD1 (5 bases). Trimming took 3 bases from V and 5 from J, leaving 16 bases between them. CDR1 is KGHSH, CDR2 LQKENI, per germline. The CDR3 length is 15 residues. The CDR3 sequence: CASSPSSGLRTEAFF. In nucleotides, the CDR3 is TGTGCCAGCTCACCGTCTTCAGGGCTGAGGACTGAAGCTTTCTTT.

As for this clone: This sample includes further DNA sequences coding for the same CDR3. The rearrangement uses TRBV9 and TRBJ2-7, with D unclear. CDR3 length equals 12 residues. Trimming took 3 bases from V and 4 from J, leaving 8 bases between them. Germline V CDR1 and CDR2: SGDLS, YYNGEE. The CDR3 spells CASSGQGYEQYF. The CDR3 DNA reads TGTGCCAGCAGCGGGCAAGGGTACGAGCAGTACTTC.

This sequence joins TRBV7-2 and TRBJ1-1; D unclear. V was clipped by 2 bases and J by 0 bases, with 7 bases between them. The CDR3 length is 14 residues. Germline assignment: CDR1 SGHTA and CDR2 FQGNSA. CDR3 DNA sequence: TGTGCCAGCAGCTTAAGGACGGTGAACACTGAAGCTTTCTTT. It codes for CASSLRTVNTEAFF.

Only one count was recorded for this clone. The chain carries TRBV13 and TRBJ1-2; 9 nucleotides agree with TRBD1. The CDR3 consists of 15 residues. Trimming cost V 6 bases and J 4 bases; bases outside gene matches: 9. Per germline, CDR1 PRHDT and CDR2 FYEKMQ (reference sequence). The CDR3 loop is CASSTTGGAPYGYTF. The CDR3 coding sequence is TGTGCCAGCAGTACTACAGGGGGCGCCCCCTATGGCTACACCTTC.

V is TRBV18 and J is TRBJ1-6; TRBD1 agrees at 9 bases. CDR1 and CDR2 (germline): KGHSH, LQKENI. J gave up 8 bases and V 4 bases, and 3 bases lay outside the gene matches. The CDR3 extends over 14 amino acids. The DNA for the CDR3 is TGTGCCAGCTCACTGGACAGGGGATATTCACCCCTCCACTTT. It encodes CASSLDRGYSPLHF.

V and J are TRBV5-8 and TRBJ2-7, with 7 nucleotides matching TRBD1. The V and J ends lost 3 bases and 3 bases, in that order; junction bases with no gene match: 3. The CDR3 sequence is 13 residues long. CDR1 is SGHTS and CDR2 is YDEGEE in the germline V gene. CDR3 amino acids: CASSWGQNYEQYF. CDR3 nucleotide sequence: TGTGCCAGCAGCTGGGGACAGAACTACGAGCAGTACTTC.

The chain combines TRBV9 with TRBJ1-1, with TRBD1 matching over 8 bases. The trim removed 4 bases at V and 8 bases at J, leaving 4 bases unmatched. The CDR3 totals 12 residues. Germline CDR1 is SGDLS and CDR2 is YYNGEE. CDR3 region: CASSIRTGEAFF. CDR3 DNA sequence: TGTGCCAGCAGCATTAGGACAGGGGAAGCTTTCTTT.

The rearrangement joins TRBV9 to TRBJ2-7; 13 bases are a match to TRBD2. The germline gives CDR1 SGDLS, CDR2 YYNGEE. J was trimmed by 5 bases and V by 5 bases; bases with no gene match: 10. This CDR3 region has 16 residues. Here the CDR3 reads CASSPTSGGGIDEQYF. The CDR3 DNA reads as TGTGCCAGCAGTCCCACTAGCGGGGGGGGAATCGACGAGCAGTACTTC.

The chain couples TRBV27 to TRBJ1-2, with a tentative D call TRBD1 (5 bases). Germline V gene sequence: CDR1 MNHEY, CDR2 SMNVEV (reference sequence). The V gene lost 3 bases and the J gene lost 8 bases, with 13 bases spanning the gap. This CDR3 contains 13 residues. The DNA for the CDR3 is TGTGCCAGCAGTTTGGGGTGGCAGGGAGGCTACACCTTC. Translating gives CASSLGWQGGYTF.

The chain has TRBV5-5 and TRBJ1-1; D possibly corresponds to TRBD1 (6 bases). CDR1 is SGHKS, CDR2 YYEKEE, per germline (reference sequence). The V end was cut by 1 base, the J end by 2 bases, with 15 bases between. The CDR3 spans 16 residues. This chain's CDR3 is CASSLRISGQNTEAFF. The CDR3 DNA follows: TGTGCCAGCAGCTTGAGGATTTCGGGACAAAACACTGAAGCTTTCTTT.

By frequency in the sample, this clone is medium-sized. The chain recombines TRBV5-8 with TRBJ1-1, with D possibly TRBD1 on 6 matching bases. CDR1 is SGHTS and CDR2 is YDEGEE in the germline V gene. This CDR3 spans 15 amino acids. The V gene lost 4 bases and the J gene lost 0 bases, with 13 bases spanning the gap. The CDR3 spells CASSGETGVNTEAFF. In nucleotides, the CDR3 is TGTGCCAGCAGCGGGGAGACAGGAGTGAACACTGAAGCTTTCTTT.

The rearrangement links TRBV27 to TRBJ1-6, with a possible D match to TRBD1 (6 bases). V lost 6 bases, J lost 6 bases, and 18 bases lay in between. Germline V lookup: CDR1 MNHEY, CDR2 SMNVEV (reference sequence). This CDR3 has 16 amino acids. The CDR3 sequence: CASSGVWGGLNSPLHF. Here the CDR3 DNA reads TGTGCCAGCAGCGGGGTGTGGGGGGGCCTTAATTCACCCCTCCACTTT.

V usage is TRBV6-1 and J usage is TRBJ2-4; D gene uncertain. The CDR3 totals 15 residues. Trimming removed 1 base at V and 0 bases at J, with 7 bases between. Per the germline V gene, CDR1 is MNHNS and CDR2 is SASEGT. The CDR3 DNA follows: TGTGCCAGCAGTGAAGGGCAGCTAGCCAAAAACATTCAGTACTTC. Its translation: CASSEGQLAKNIQYF.

The chain is built from TRBV6-2 or TRBV6-3 and TRBJ1-4, with D unclear. Between the trimmed V and J ends, which lost 2 bases and 7 bases, there was a span of 14 bases. CDR3 length equals 15 residues. Germline CDR1 is MNHEY and CDR2 is SVGEGT. CDR3 residues: CASSYGGDISEKLFF. The CDR3 DNA reads as TGTGCCAGCAGTTACGGCGGGGATATTAGTGAAAAACTGTTTTTT.

The gene calls are TRBV5-1 and TRBJ2-3, with TRBD2 matching over 10 bases. This CDR3 has 14 residues. The ends lost 3 bases at V and 4 bases at J; junction bases unmatched: 2. The V gene's germline CDR1 is SGHRS and CDR2 YFSETQ. CDR3 sequence (DNA): TGCGCCAGCAGCTCTAGCGGGGGTCCAGATACGCAGTATTTT. Its protein product is CASSSSGGPDTQYF.

This clone came up once. This chain connects TRBV11-3 to TRBJ2-1; perhaps TRBD2 as D (6 bases). This CDR3 comprises 13 residues. Germline lookup yields CDR1 SGHNT and CDR2 YENEEA. V was clipped by 1 base and J by 10 bases, with 11 bases between them. The CDR3 nucleotides are TGTGCCAGCAGCTTAGGCCCGGGGAGGGAGCAGTTCTTC. Residues: CASSLGPGREQFF.

CDR3 loop: CASSPKVGRGSRSYEQYF. The CDR3 DNA sequence: TGTGCCAGCAGCCCGAAGGTGGGTCGAGGGAGTCGCTCCTACGAGCAGTACTTC. The chain uses TRBV7-9 and TRBJ2-7; D may be TRBD2 (5 bases). The germline CDR1 and CDR2 sequences are SEHNR and FQNEAQ (reference sequence). CDR3 length: 18 residues. V dropped 5 bases and J dropped 0 bases, with 23 bases sitting between them.

The chain combines TRBV4-1 with TRBJ1-3; D is perhaps TRBD1 (5 bases). The V and J ends lost 4 bases and 4 bases respectively, with 20 bases between them. In germline, CDR1 is MGHRA, CDR2 YSYEKL. The CDR3 is 17 amino acids. The CDR3 bases are TGCGCCAGCAGCCCACACCTCAGTGATGGGGCAGGAAACACCATATATTTT. Translated: CASSPHLSDGAGNTIYF.

This clone was recorded only once. The genes are TRBV30 and TRBJ1-2; no clear D. The V gene's germline CDR1 is GTSNPN and CDR2 SVGIG (reference sequence). The ends were cut back, 4 bases at V and 4 bases at J, with 13 bases in the middle. The length of the CDR3 is 13 residues. CDR3 coding DNA: TGTGCCTGGACTCTAGGGAGGGTCTATGGCTACACCTTC. Translated: CAWTLGRVYGYTF.

The CDR3 region is CATSEGSGGAGDTQYF. CDR3 nucleotides: TGTGCCACCAGTGAGGGTAGCGGGGGGGCGGGCGATACGCAGTATTTT. V is TRBV24-1 and J is TRBJ2-3, with TRBD2 identical over 11 bases. V dropped 4 bases and J dropped 6; count of bases not matched to a gene: 8. The CDR3 sequence is 16 residues long. CDR1 KGHDR and CDR2 SFDVKD come from the germline V gene.

This chain connects TRBV7-2 to TRBJ2-7, with D tentatively TRBD1 (6 bases). CDR3 length: 15 amino acids. From germline, CDR1 is SGHTA and CDR2 FQGNSA. V was shortened by 1 base and J by 2 bases, with 12 bases between the two germline ends. The CDR3, as DNA: TGTGCCAGCAGCTTAGGTGGGGGCAGTCCCTACGAGCAGTACTTC. Protein product: CASSLGGGSPYEQYF.